These T cell receptor beta chains were read from a single sample in a study of blood T cell repertoires in COVID-19. The data were produced by immunoSEQ multiplex PCR, yet TCRdb's version contains in-frame clones alone and is incomplete. The data hold some 100,000 clones, with about nine tenths observed a single time. Sequencing was carried out using peripheral blood. The receptors here all came from a man aged 45-65 years with acute or convalescent COVID-19. The CDR3 runs from the conserved cysteine through the conserved F or W. Fields, in order: CDR3 protein, CDR3 DNA, V gene, J gene, clone size, D gene. The D gene is left open where the match is weak. Rows give clone size only sometimes, using once, few, many, or a class for an expanded clone.

cdr3_aa: CASSQQGQETQYF
cdr3_nt: TGTGCCAGCAGCCAACAGGGGCAAGAGACCCAGTACTTC
v_call: TRBV7-9
j_call: TRBJ2-5
clone_size: NA
d_call: TRBD1

cdr3_aa: CASSPAGADTQYF
cdr3_nt: TGCGCCAGCAGTCCCGCGGGGGCGGATACGCAGTATTTT
v_call: TRBV5-1
j_call: TRBJ2-3
clone_size: NA
d_call: NA

cdr3_aa: CASSVQGANTEAFF
cdr3_nt: TGTGCCAGTAGCGTACAGGGGGCGAACACTGAAGCTTTCTTT
v_call: TRBV19
j_call: TRBJ1-1
clone_size: NA
d_call: TRBD1

cdr3_aa: CATSDPRSEEQYTQYF
cdr3_nt: TGTGCCACCAGTGATCCCCGGAGTGAGGAACAATATACGCAGTATTTT
v_call: TRBV24-1
j_call: TRBJ2-3
clone_size: NA
d_call: NA

cdr3_aa: CASSYSTGSSYEQYF
cdr3_nt: TGTGCCAGCAGTTACTCGACAGGGAGCTCCTACGAGCAGTACTTC
v_call: TRBV6-2/TRBV6-3
j_call: TRBJ2-7
clone_size: NA
d_call: TRBD1

cdr3_aa: CASSPGGRAYEQYF
cdr3_nt: TGTGCCAGCAGCCCAGGGGGCAGGGCCTACGAGCAGTACTTC
v_call: TRBV7-2
j_call: TRBJ2-7
clone_size: NA
d_call: TRBD1

cdr3_aa: CASTPGAEAFF
cdr3_nt: TGTGCCAGCACCCCGGGGGCTGAAGCTTTCTTT
v_call: TRBV12-3/TRBV12-4
j_call: TRBJ1-1
clone_size: once
d_call: NA

cdr3_aa: CASSLSGKGPAWNQPQHF
cdr3_nt: TGTGCCAGCAGCTTATCGGGAAAAGGGCCAGCGTGGAATCAGCCCCAGCATTTT
v_call: TRBV7-6
j_call: TRBJ1-5
clone_size: NA
d_call: NA

cdr3_aa: CSASRHATNEKLFF
cdr3_nt: TGCAGTGCGAGTAGACACGCAACTAATGAAAAACTGTTTTTT
v_call: TRBV20-1
j_call: TRBJ1-4
clone_size: NA
d_call: NA

cdr3_aa: CASSPVGLAHRFF
cdr3_nt: TGTGCCAGCAGCCCTGTCGGACTAGCGCACCGGTTCTTC
v_call: TRBV3-1/TRBV3-2
j_call: TRBJ2-1
clone_size: once
d_call: TRBD2

cdr3_aa: CATSTRLAVDTGELFF
cdr3_nt: TGTGCCACCAGCACCAGACTAGCGGTGGACACCGGGGAGCTGTTTTTT
v_call: TRBV15
j_call: TRBJ2-2
clone_size: once
d_call: TRBD2

cdr3_aa: CASSPGGETGELFF
cdr3_nt: TGTGCCAGCTCACCGGGAGGAGAAACCGGGGAGCTGTTTTTT
v_call: TRBV18
j_call: TRBJ2-2
clone_size: NA
d_call: NA

cdr3_aa: CASSIQGISNTEAFF
cdr3_nt: TGTGCCAGTAGTATTCAGGGAATTTCGAACACTGAAGCTTTCTTT
v_call: TRBV19
j_call: TRBJ1-1
clone_size: NA
d_call: NA

cdr3_aa: CASSPNRQTNTGELFF
cdr3_nt: TGTGCCAGCAGCCCGAATCGACAGACGAACACCGGGGAGCTGTTTTTT
v_call: TRBV7-2
j_call: TRBJ2-2
clone_size: NA
d_call: NA

cdr3_aa: CASFPETGGRQPQHF
cdr3_nt: TGTGCCAGCTTCCCTGAGACAGGGGGCAGGCAGCCCCAGCATTTT
v_call: TRBV28
j_call: TRBJ1-5
clone_size: NA
d_call: TRBD1

cdr3_aa: CASSIITGTEAFF
cdr3_nt: TGTGCCAGCAGTATAATCACAGGCACTGAAGCTTTCTTT
v_call: TRBV28
j_call: TRBJ1-1
clone_size: NA
d_call: NA

cdr3_aa: CASSSGTGWGTDTQYF
cdr3_nt: TGCGCCAGCAGCTCCGGGACAGGGTGGGGGACAGATACGCAGTATTTT
v_call: TRBV5-1
j_call: TRBJ2-3
clone_size: NA
d_call: TRBD1

cdr3_aa: CASGQGGYGYTF
cdr3_nt: TGTGCCTCGGGACAGGGGGGCTATGGCTACACCTTC
v_call: TRBV2
j_call: TRBJ1-2
clone_size: NA
d_call: TRBD1

cdr3_aa: CASSIGTGIMDTEAFF
cdr3_nt: TGTGCCAGCAGCATCGGGACAGGGATCATGGACACTGAAGCTTTCTTT
v_call: TRBV7-9
j_call: TRBJ1-1
clone_size: NA
d_call: TRBD1

cdr3_aa: CASGLASGGTGTEFNIDGYTF
cdr3_nt: TGTGCTAGTGGTTTGGCCTCTGGAGGTACCGGGACAGAATTTAATATCGACGGCTACACCTTC
v_call: TRBV12-5
j_call: TRBJ1-2
clone_size: once
d_call: TRBD1

cdr3_aa: CASSRGTGELFF
cdr3_nt: TGTGCCAGCAGTCGGGGTACCGGGGAGCTGTTTTTT
v_call: TRBV7-3
j_call: TRBJ2-2
clone_size: NA
d_call: NA

cdr3_aa: CASTETGISYNEQFF
cdr3_nt: TGCGCCAGCACAGAAACCGGGATCTCCTACAATGAGCAGTTCTTC
v_call: TRBV10-2
j_call: TRBJ2-1
clone_size: NA
d_call: NA

cdr3_aa: CASSLGGITEAFF
cdr3_nt: TGTGCCAGCAGTTTAGGAGGGATCACTGAAGCTTTCTTT
v_call: TRBV27
j_call: TRBJ1-1
clone_size: NA
d_call: NA

cdr3_aa: CASNPSGGNQPQHF
cdr3_nt: TGTGCCAGCAACCCATCAGGCGGCAATCAGCCCCAGCATTTT
v_call: TRBV6-5
j_call: TRBJ1-5
clone_size: NA
d_call: NA

cdr3_aa: CASSLAGSYEQYF
cdr3_nt: TGTGCCAGCAGCTTGGCAGGGTCCTACGAGCAGTACTTC
v_call: TRBV5-4
j_call: TRBJ2-7
clone_size: once
d_call: NA

cdr3_aa: CASKLANSPLHF
cdr3_nt: TGTGCCAGTAAACTAGCGAATTCACCCCTCCACTTT
v_call: TRBV19
j_call: TRBJ1-6
clone_size: NA
d_call: NA

cdr3_aa: CASSKVSTLFTYEQYF
cdr3_nt: TGTGCCAGCAGCAAAGTGTCGACTCTTTTTACCTACGAGCAGTACTTC
v_call: TRBV21-1
j_call: TRBJ2-7
clone_size: NA
d_call: NA

cdr3_aa: CASSLTPSGGMNTEAFF
cdr3_nt: TGCGCCAGCAGCCTAACTCCGTCAGGGGGGATGAACACTGAAGCTTTCTTT
v_call: TRBV5-1
j_call: TRBJ1-1
clone_size: NA
d_call: TRBD1

cdr3_aa: CASSSGTGGDEQFF
cdr3_nt: TGTGCCAGCAGCTCCGGGACAGGCGGCGATGAGCAGTTCTTC
v_call: TRBV7-3
j_call: TRBJ2-1
clone_size: NA
d_call: TRBD1

cdr3_aa: CSVEGVGGQGTGELFF
cdr3_nt: TGCAGCGTTGAGGGTGTGGGGGGACAGGGCACCGGGGAGCTGTTTTTT
v_call: TRBV29-1
j_call: TRBJ2-2
clone_size: NA
d_call: TRBD1

cdr3_aa: CASSLRPGGGNNEQFF
cdr3_nt: TGTGCCAGCAGCTTAAGGCCCGGCGGGGGGAACAATGAGCAGTTCTTC
v_call: TRBV7-3
j_call: TRBJ2-1
clone_size: NA
d_call: TRBD2

cdr3_aa: CASSLSQGNTEAFF
cdr3_nt: TGCGCCAGCAGCTTGTCTCAGGGGAACACTGAAGCTTTCTTT
v_call: TRBV5-1
j_call: TRBJ1-1
clone_size: NA
d_call: NA

cdr3_aa: CSFSGESRSFF
cdr3_nt: TGCAGCTTCTCCGGGGAGAGCCGTTCGTTCTTC
v_call: TRBV29-1
j_call: TRBJ2-1
clone_size: NA
d_call: NA

cdr3_aa: CASSPTDRGHTGELFF
cdr3_nt: TGTGCCAGCAGTCCTACAGACAGGGGGCACACCGGGGAGCTGTTTTTT
v_call: TRBV28
j_call: TRBJ2-2
clone_size: NA
d_call: TRBD1

cdr3_aa: CSASSGRGYEQYF
cdr3_nt: TGCAGTGCTAGTTCGGGGAGAGGTTACGAGCAGTACTTC
v_call: TRBV20-1
j_call: TRBJ2-7
clone_size: once
d_call: NA

cdr3_aa: CASSKTPTGELFF
cdr3_nt: TGTGCCAGCAGTAAGACACCGACCGGGGAGCTGTTTTTT
v_call: TRBV2
j_call: TRBJ2-2
clone_size: NA
d_call: NA

cdr3_aa: CASSPDRGSSGNTIYF
cdr3_nt: TGTGCCAGCTCACCCGACAGGGGGTCATCTGGAAACACCATATATTTT
v_call: TRBV18
j_call: TRBJ1-3
clone_size: NA
d_call: TRBD1

cdr3_aa: CASSQDWGGGSGNTIYF
cdr3_nt: TGTGCCAGCAGCCAAGATTGGGGCGGGGGCTCTGGAAACACCATATATTTT
v_call: TRBV4-2
j_call: TRBJ1-3
clone_size: once
d_call: NA

cdr3_aa: CASTLRQGISYNEQFF
cdr3_nt: TGCGCCAGCACCTTACGACAGGGGATCTCCTACAATGAGCAGTTCTTC
v_call: TRBV5-1
j_call: TRBJ2-1
clone_size: NA
d_call: TRBD1

cdr3_aa: CASSLNPGQAQETQYF
cdr3_nt: TGTGCCAGCAGCTTGAACCCGGGACAGGCACAAGAGACCCAGTACTTC
v_call: TRBV7-9
j_call: TRBJ2-5
clone_size: NA
d_call: TRBD1

cdr3_aa: CASSPAGLNTEAFF
cdr3_nt: TGTGCCAGCTCACCCGCAGGGCTGAACACTGAAGCTTTCTTT
v_call: TRBV18
j_call: TRBJ1-1
clone_size: NA
d_call: NA

cdr3_aa: CASSPTSSGGREQYF
cdr3_nt: TGTGCCAGCAGTCCCACCTCTAGCGGGGGAAGGGAGCAGTACTTC
v_call: TRBV28
j_call: TRBJ2-7
clone_size: once
d_call: TRBD2

cdr3_aa: CASSIYRGFTGELFF
cdr3_nt: TGTGCCAGCAGTATATACAGGGGGTTCACCGGGGAGCTGTTTTTT
v_call: TRBV28
j_call: TRBJ2-2
clone_size: NA
d_call: TRBD1

cdr3_aa: CASSYSTETSNQPQHF
cdr3_nt: TGTGCCAGCAGTTACTCAACAGAAACGAGCAATCAGCCCCAGCATTTT
v_call: TRBV6-5
j_call: TRBJ1-5
clone_size: NA
d_call: NA

cdr3_aa: CASSPAGERGGDYEQYF
cdr3_nt: TGCGCCAGCAGCCCGGCGGGGGAGCGGGGGGGCGACTACGAGCAGTACTTC
v_call: TRBV4-1
j_call: TRBJ2-7
clone_size: once
d_call: TRBD2

cdr3_aa: CASKTSRGGNEAFF
cdr3_nt: TGTGCCAGTAAAACGAGTAGAGGGGGAAACGAAGCTTTCTTT
v_call: TRBV19
j_call: TRBJ1-1
clone_size: once
d_call: NA

cdr3_aa: CASSPQDREQYF
cdr3_nt: TGTGCCAGCAGCCCCCAGGATCGCGAGCAGTACTTC
v_call: TRBV11-2
j_call: TRBJ2-7
clone_size: NA
d_call: NA

cdr3_aa: CASRLAYGQPQHF
cdr3_nt: TGTGCCAGTAGGCTAGCGTACGGTCAGCCCCAGCATTTT
v_call: TRBV19
j_call: TRBJ1-5
clone_size: NA
d_call: NA

cdr3_aa: CASRGGVFNTEAFF
cdr3_nt: TGTGCCAGTCGGGGTGGGGTTTTCAACACTGAAGCTTTCTTT
v_call: TRBV19
j_call: TRBJ1-1
clone_size: NA
d_call: NA

cdr3_aa: CASSYSGQSFYF
cdr3_nt: TGTGCCAGCAGTTACTCAGGACAGAGTTTTTACTTT
v_call: TRBV6-5
j_call: TRBJ1-6
clone_size: once
d_call: NA